What follows is one TCR beta chain and its context. This record belongs to a study of cytomegalovirus exposure and HLA in healthy donors. Primers included in the PCR were 60 Vbeta and 13 Jbeta primers. The repertoire was sequenced with immunoSEQ multiplex PCR; TCRdb's copy has only in-frame clones and lacks some. The table includes 120,000 or so clones, 75% to 85% detected once. Trimming took 0 bases from V and 0 from J, leaving 8 bases between them. Germline CDR1 SGDLS, CDR2 YYNGEE. The CDR3 covers 15 residues. This TCR was recovered from a man aged 25 to 40 in good health and CMV-seropositive. The chain recombines TRBV9 with TRBJ2-3; D gene ambiguous. The sequencing sample was made of PBMCs. The CDR3 DNA follows: TGTGCCAGCAGCGTAGGTCCGGTTAGCACAGATACGCAGTATTTT. It codes for CASSVGPVSTDTQYF. The variable domain in full, completed from reference TRBV9 and TRBJ2-3, reads DSGVTQTPKHLITATGQRVTLRCSPRSGDLSVYWYQQSLDQGLQFLIQYYNGEERAKGNILERFSAQQFPDLHSELNLSSLELGDSALYFCASSVGPVSTDTQYFGPGTRLTVL.